What follows describes a single T cell receptor beta chain. This sample stems from a study of tumour-infiltrating T cells in Burkitt lymphoma. Study information: Repertoire clonality predicted overall and progression-free survival.

The CDR3 is 13 residues long. The germline V gene encodes CDR1 SGHTA and CDR2 FQGNSA. Trimming left V 1 base short and J 4 bases short, with 7 bases between. Only in-frame clones appear in the TCRdb table, and some are missing; sequencing was by immunoSEQ multiplex PCR. The sample comprises about 13,000 clones, over 75% of which are singletons, and less than 1.5% rests with the top ten. This receptor was taken from a human donor with diffuse large B-cell lymphoma. This sequence joins TRBV7-2 and TRBJ1-1; no clear D gene. Material for sequencing was tumor tissue. Here the CDR3 reads CASSLEVTTEAFF. The CDR3 DNA reads TGTGCCAGCAGCTTAGAGGTGACCACTGAAGCTTTCTTT.